The clone carrying this T cell receptor (beta chain) was recorded a few times. Its specificity is not known. The TCR library protocol attached unique molecular identifiers to the individual cDNA molecules. From the 5' RACE reads, TCRdb called clonotypes with MiXCR, one entry per CDR3 protein. The sample lists 70,000 to 85,000 distinct CDR3 sequences; 12% were seen once. Germline values: CDR1 SGHKS, CDR2 YYEKEE (reference sequence). The V and J ends lost 4 bases and 4 bases respectively, with 23 bases between them. The CDR3 contains 17 residues. This entry belongs to a study of early T cells in non-severe SARS-CoV-2 infection. Notes on the study in general: Using VDJdb, the matching emphasized anti-spike CD8 responses while missing private and CD4 specificities.

This TCR was sampled from an adult who was a healthcare worker with PCR-confirmed SARS-CoV-2 infection or an uninfected control (not recorded which). The chain links TRBV5-5 to TRBJ1-2, with unresolved D. The sequenced material came from whole blood. CDR3 DNA sequence: TGTGCCAGCAGCGCTGCCTGGGCTAGCGAAGGTGGCTATGGCTACACCTTC. This encodes CASSAAWASEGGYGYTF.